This T cell receptor beta chain was found in a study of T cells in Graves' hyperthyroidism and ophthalmopathy (dated by TCRdb to the late 2010s). For the wider study: Peripheral blood was sampled at the time of initial diagnosis, prior to any treatment. An independent validation cohort of around 19 hyperthyroidism patients and about 15 patients who later progressed to ophthalmopathy tested prospective prediction of ophthalmopathy. Once sampling was done, hyperthyroidism patients were given methimazole at a starting dose of 30 mg daily, whereas ophthalmopathy patients were given high-dose intravenous methylprednisolone. TCR V-J signatures able to tell the groups apart were searched for in a discovery cohort of 90 to 100 patients, of whom 40 to 45 had Graves' ophthalmopathy and around 56 had stable Graves' hyperthyroidism. The paper describes TCR Vbeta CDR3 sequencing of 135 peripheral blood samples, made up of about 41 ophthalmopathy patients, roughly 72 hyperthyroidism patients and roughly 17 progressor patients. For training and testing, the 95 to 100 patients in the discovery cohort were randomly divided in a 7:3 ratio. The study also compared thyroid tissue and blood T-cell repertoires from about six Graves' hyperthyroidism patients.

TCR beta CDR3 regions were amplified from RNA transcripts. A first-round RT-PCR of the TCR CDR3 used the HTBI primer set with the Qiagen OneStep RT-PCR kit. The libraries were constructed in a second round of multiplex PCR and then size-selected and purified. Sequencing of the libraries was done on an Illumina HiSeq2000 using paired-end 100 bp reads. The paper's processing steps were these. SOAPnuke was used to process the raw data, throwing out any read that contained adapters or uncalled bases, had a mean Phred below 15, or lacked an exact constant-primer or identifier match. COPE v1.2.5 was used to merge high-quality paired reads, and clonotypes were defined as unique nucleotide sequences. MiTCR v1.1 was used to align clonotypes to the IMGT TRBV, TRBD and TRBJ reference segments. The analysis was restricted to V-J combinations with a frequency above 0.0001, which together covered 99% to 99.2% of the repertoires. The TCS score was defined as the ratio of F50 (clonal expansion) to E x V (chaos), calculated using BLOSUM62-based TCRdist between CDR3 peptides within each V-J. Welch's t-statistics and random forest reduced around 550 V-J features to 10 to 15, which were used in a naive Bayes classifier (R e1071). The raw public reads went through TCRdb reprocessing: fastp at Q25, MiXCR clone calling, in-frame beta chains kept. For every CDR3 protein sequence, its rows merge into one entry that carries the most common genes and DNA. In this record, the V and J calls reflect TCRdb's handling and not the investigators' own analysis. The sample data list under 350,000 distinct CDR3 sequences, and 21% of these were observed just once. Of the sample, about 50% is held by the ten largest clones.

The germline V gene specifies SQVTM as CDR1 and ANQGSEA as CDR2. The CDR3 spans 14 residues, from the cysteine through the phenylalanine. The entry retains the CDR3 DNA only, 42 bases that are in frame from base 1. A patient counted as having stable Graves' hyperthyroidism if no progression to ophthalmopathy occurred over 18 months of follow-up. Hyperthyroidism patients were newly diagnosed, with disease duration under 2 months, and aged 18 to 65 years. Exclusion was applied to patients with uncontrolled infections, other autoimmune diseases, pregnancy or lactation. Diagnoses were based on clinical symptoms, serum thyroxine and TRAb, thyroid ultrasound and orbital computed tomography. PBMCs were separated from 7.5 to 10 ml of fresh peripheral blood using Ficoll-Paque density gradient centrifugation. Total RNA was extracted using Trizol reagent, and RNA quality was assessed on an Agilent 2100 Bioanalyzer.

What the study reported, not specific to this receptor: Most expanded thyroid clonotypes (frequency above 0.001) were also found in blood, which suggests that blood repertoires may mirror thyroid immune responses. Ophthalmopathy was separated from stable hyperthyroidism by a 13 V-J signature model, with around 90% sensitivity and about 81% specificity obtained in cross-validation and 80%/75% obtained in testing. Sample size was not statistically predetermined, and investigators were not blinded to group allocation. In validation, the model predicted progression to ophthalmopathy with roughly 66% sensitivity and less than 80% specificity, a median of approximately 6.5 months before onset.

Of note for this clonotype: Its antigen is still unknown. Since a much larger clone is just one base distant, this may be a read error.

This TCR was sampled from a woman in her forties or fifties with Graves' hyperthyroidism. Sequencing input: blood. The sequence is built from TRBV29-1 and TRBJ1-5; the D gene is not confidently resolved. The CDR3 has the sequence CSVENPLGAQPRHF. Here is the DNA: TGCAGCGTTGAAAACCCCTTGGGCGCTCAGCCCCGGCATTTT.